A single sample gave rise to the 17 T cell receptor beta chains below, sequenced in a study of cytomegalovirus exposure and HLA in healthy donors. In the PCR, 60 Vbeta and 13 Jbeta primers were used. Generated by immunoSEQ multiplex PCR, the TCRdb table keeps only in-frame clones and is missing some. The sample has over 85,000 clones; approximately 78% are singletons. Specimen: PBMCs. Every receptor here comes from a woman between 25 and 40 years old in good health and CMV-seronegative.

The chain couples TRBV30 to TRBJ2-7, with D possibly TRBD1 on 7 matching bases. The ends were cut back, 0 bases at V and 6 bases at J, with 12 bases in the middle. Looked up from germline, CDR1 is GTSNPN and CDR2 is SVGIG (reference sequence). The CDR3 has 13 amino acids. CDR3 loop: CAWSVRQGGEQYF. The DNA of the CDR3 is TGTGCCTGGAGTGTACGACAGGGAGGCGAGCAGTACTTC.

The CDR3 reads CASQTGTYEQYF. DNA for the CDR3: TGTGCCTCGCAAACAGGGACCTACGAGCAGTACTTC. This chain connects TRBV30 to TRBJ2-7; possible D gene TRBD1, 6 bases. The V gene lost 7 bases and the J gene lost 2 bases, with 12 bases spanning the gap. The CDR3 spans 12 residues. In germline, CDR1 is GTSNPN, CDR2 SVGIG (reference sequence).

CDR3 in DNA: TGTGCCAGCAGCTTCGACAATGAGCAGTTCTTC. It is translated as CASSFDNEQFF. The chain couples TRBV7-6 to TRBJ2-1, with no clear D. CDR1 is SGHVS, CDR2 FNYEAQ, per germline. V was trimmed by 3 bases and J by 5 bases, leaving 2 bases between them. This CDR3 region has 11 residues. Filled out from reference TRBV7-6 and TRBJ2-1, the complete variable domain reads GAGVSQSPRYKVTKRGQDVALRCDPISGHVSLYWYRQALGQGPEFLTYFNYEAQQDKSGLPNDRFSAERPEGSISTLTIQRTEQRDSAMYRCASSFDNEQFFGPGTRLTVL.

The rearrangement uses TRBV9 and TRBJ2-7; D remains ambiguous. Trimming stripped 1 base from V and 2 bases from J, with 10 bases between. Germline V gives CDR1 SGDLS, CDR2 YYNGEE. CDR3 length: 14 residues. CDR3 region: CASSVSIATYEQYF. CDR3 in DNA: TGTGCCAGCAGCGTATCAATTGCGACCTACGAGCAGTACTTC.

The chain combines TRBV6-1 with TRBJ1-1; 9 bases agree with TRBD1. There are 17 residues in the CDR3. Germline V CDR1 and CDR2: MNHNS, SASEGT. The V segment lost 3 bases and the J segment 3 bases; nucleotides outside the gene matches: 11. The CDR3 loop reads CASSDPTGGRGDTEAFF. The CDR3 DNA is TGTGCCAGCAGTGACCCAACAGGGGGCCGGGGGGACACTGAAGCTTTCTTT.

This sequence joins TRBV14 and TRBJ2-1, with D uncertain. This CDR3 has 15 amino acids. The V end was cut by 3 bases, the J end by 0 bases, with 9 bases between. Germline CDR1 is SGHDN and CDR2 is FVKESK. The CDR3 DNA sequence: TGTGCCAGCAGCCAGACGACTCCCTCCTACAATGAGCAGTTCTTC. Translating gives CASSQTTPSYNEQFF.

The chain is built from TRBV14 and TRBJ2-5, with 9 nucleotides matching TRBD2. Germline CDR1 SGHDN, CDR2 FVKESK. The CDR3 totals 16 residues. V trimming: 0 bases; J trimming: 3 bases; junction bases outside the gene matches: 5. CDR3 loop: CASSQDLPSGKETQYF. The CDR3 coding sequence is TGTGCCAGCAGCCAAGATCTTCCTAGCGGGAAAGAGACCCAGTACTTC.

The gene calls are TRBV7-3 and TRBJ1-1, with TRBD1 matching over 8 bases. Trimming took 3 bases from V and 5 from J; bases not matched to a gene: 2. Germline lookup yields CDR1 SGHTA and CDR2 FQGTGA. This CDR3 spans 13 amino acids. CDR3 in amino acids: CASSFGQGTEAFF. DNA for the CDR3: TGTGCCAGCAGCTTCGGACAGGGTACTGAAGCTTTCTTT. Full variable domain (outside the CDR3, taken from reference TRBV7-3 and TRBJ1-1): GAGVSQTPSNKVTEKGKYVELRCDPISGHTALYWYRQSLGQGPEFLIYFQGTGAADDSGLPNDRFFAVRPEGSVSTLKIQRTERGDSAVYLCASSFGQGTEAFFGQGTRLTVV.

This sequence joins TRBV4-3 and TRBJ2-2; D is possibly TRBD1 (5 bases). Trimming cost V 0 bases and J 5 bases, with 19 bases left between them. In germline, CDR1 is LGHNA, CDR2 YSLEER. CDR3 length: 18 amino acids. CDR3 sequence: CASSQDFGLGVFTGELFF. The DNA for the CDR3 is TGCGCCAGCAGCCAAGATTTTGGGTTAGGGGTGTTTACCGGGGAGCTGTTTTTT.

In DNA form, the CDR3 reads TGTGCCAGTAGTAGGACAGGGGGCGACAATCAGCCCCAGCATTTT. It specifies CASSRTGGDNQPQHF. The rearrangement links TRBV19 to TRBJ1-5; 11 bases are shared with TRBD1. J was trimmed by 3 bases and V by 4 bases; bases with no gene match: 2. The CDR3 has 15 residues. Germline CDR1 LNHDA, CDR2 SQIVND (reference sequence).

About this clone: One end of the junction does not line up with germline, which may come from a read error. The chain combines TRBV7-3 with TRBJ1-2, with D perhaps TRBD1 (6 bases). Germline CDR1 SGHTA, CDR2 FQGTGA. The CDR3 runs to 14 residues. The CDR3 sequence is CASRGGALNDGYTF. Written as DNA, the CDR3 is TGTGCCAGCAGGGGGGGGGCGCTTAACGATGGCTACACCTTC. Based on the CDR3 plus reference TRBV7-3 and TRBJ1-2, the full variable domain is GAGVSQTPSNKVTEKGKYVELRCDPISGHTALYWYRQSLGQGPEFLIYFQGTGAADDSGLPNDRFFAVRPEGSVSTLKIQRTERGDSAVYLCASRGGALNDGYTFGSGTRLTVV.

This chain connects TRBV4-3 to TRBJ1-4; TRBD1 might be the D (6 bases). CDR1 and CDR2 (germline): LGHNA, YSLEER. The ends were cut back, 0 bases at V and 0 bases at J, with 17 bases in the middle. The CDR3 consists of 19 residues. DNA of the CDR3: TGCGCCAGCAGCCAAGAGCGGGGGGCGGGGGTTTCAACTAATGAAAAACTGTTTTTT. It codes for CASSQERGAGVSTNEKLFF.

The chain combines TRBV19 with TRBJ2-6; D is perhaps TRBD2 (7 bases). The length of the CDR3 is 21 residues. Germline lookup yields CDR1 LNHDA and CDR2 SQIVND (reference sequence). The V end lost 3 bases, the J end lost 0 bases, and 24 bases lay between the germline ends. DNA for the CDR3: TGTGCCAGTAGTATCATTGTTGACGGGGGGCCTTTTGGCTCTGGGGCCAACGTCCTGACTTTC. Translated: CASSIIVDGGPFGSGANVLTF.

This clone was counted a single time. V and J are TRBV11-2 and TRBJ1-1; 9 positions match TRBD1. Germline values: CDR1 SGHAT, CDR2 FQNNGV. There are 18 residues in the CDR3. V was clipped by 3 bases and J by 1 base; unmatched bases: 12. CDR3 protein: CASSFYTQGAKKNTEAFF. In nucleotides, the CDR3 is TGTGCCAGCAGCTTTTACACACAGGGGGCAAAGAAGAACACTGAAGCTTTCTTT.

With respect to this clone: An end of the junction does not agree with germline; a read error may underlie this. This chain links TRBV7-2 with TRBJ1-2; tentatively, D is TRBD1 (6 bases). Per germline, CDR1 SGHTA and CDR2 FQGNSA. CDR3 length equals 15 residues. CDR3 loop: CASSFNRESNYGYIF. In DNA form, the CDR3 reads TGTGCCAGCAGTTTCAACAGGGAGTCGAACTATGGCTACATCTTC.

This rearrangement joins TRBV7-2 to TRBJ2-7, with TRBD2 matching 7 bases. CDR3 length: 14 amino acids. The J segment lost 2 bases and the V segment lost 9 bases, leaving 10 bases of the junction unmatched. Germline CDR1 SGHTA, CDR2 FQGNSA. CDR3 sequence (DNA): TGTGCCAGTGGGGAGTCGGGGGGTACCTACGAGCAGTACTTC. It specifies CASGESGGTYEQYF. Full variable domain (remainder filled in from reference TRBV7-2 and TRBJ2-7): GAGVSQSPSNKVTEKGKDVELRCDPISGHTALYWYRQSLGQGLEFLIYFQGNSAPDKSGLPSDRFSAERTGGSVSTLTIQRTQQEDSAVYLCASGESGGTYEQYFGPGTRLTVT.

A remark on this clone: The identical CDR3 is also encoded by other nucleotide sequences in the sample. V gene TRBV30 combines with J gene TRBJ1-1, with 7 bases identical to TRBD1. CDR1 and CDR2 from the germline V gene are GTSNPN and SVGIG (reference sequence). Trimming removed 0 bases from V and 0 bases from J; junction bases left unmatched: 1. This CDR3 contains 14 residues. The CDR3 spells CAWSVTGLNTEAFF. The CDR3 nucleotides are TGTGCCTGGAGTGTGACAGGGCTGAACACTGAAGCTTTCTTT.